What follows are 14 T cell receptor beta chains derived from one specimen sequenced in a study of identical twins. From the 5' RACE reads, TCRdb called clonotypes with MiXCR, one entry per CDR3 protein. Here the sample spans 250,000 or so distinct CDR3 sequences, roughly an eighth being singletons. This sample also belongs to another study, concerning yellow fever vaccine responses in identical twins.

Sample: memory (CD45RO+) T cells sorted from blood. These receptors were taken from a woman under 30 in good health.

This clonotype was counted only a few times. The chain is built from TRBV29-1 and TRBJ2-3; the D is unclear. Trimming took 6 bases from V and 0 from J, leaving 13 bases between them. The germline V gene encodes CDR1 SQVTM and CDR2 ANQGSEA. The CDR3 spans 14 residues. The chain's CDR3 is CSVVTPGSTDTQYF. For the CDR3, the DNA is TGCAGCGTAGTGACACCAGGAAGCACAGATACGCAGTATTTT.

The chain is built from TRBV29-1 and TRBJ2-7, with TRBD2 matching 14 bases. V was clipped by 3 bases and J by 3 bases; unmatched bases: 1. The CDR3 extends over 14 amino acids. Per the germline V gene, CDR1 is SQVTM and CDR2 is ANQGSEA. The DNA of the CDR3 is TGCAGCGTTGAGGGACTAGCGGGAGACTACGAGCAGTACTTC. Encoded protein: CSVEGLAGDYEQYF.

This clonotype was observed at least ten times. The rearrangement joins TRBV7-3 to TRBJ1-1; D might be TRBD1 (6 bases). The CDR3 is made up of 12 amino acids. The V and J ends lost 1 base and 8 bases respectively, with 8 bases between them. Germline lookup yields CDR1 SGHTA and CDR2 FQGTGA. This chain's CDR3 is CASSLRTVEAFF. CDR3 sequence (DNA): TGTGCCAGCAGCTTAAGGACAGTCGAAGCTTTCTTT.

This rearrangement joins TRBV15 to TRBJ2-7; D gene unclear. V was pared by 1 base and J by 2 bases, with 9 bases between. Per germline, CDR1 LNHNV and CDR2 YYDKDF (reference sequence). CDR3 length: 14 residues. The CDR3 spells CATSRGTLPYEQYF. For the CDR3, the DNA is TGTGCCACCAGCAGAGGGACGCTGCCCTACGAGCAGTACTTC.

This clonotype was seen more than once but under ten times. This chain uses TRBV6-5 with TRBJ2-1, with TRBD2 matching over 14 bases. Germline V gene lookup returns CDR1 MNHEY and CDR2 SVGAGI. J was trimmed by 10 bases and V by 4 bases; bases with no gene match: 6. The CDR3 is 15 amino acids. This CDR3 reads CASSFGTSGSTEQFF. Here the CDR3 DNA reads TGTGCCAGCAGTTTCGGGACTAGCGGGAGTACGGAGCAGTTCTTC.

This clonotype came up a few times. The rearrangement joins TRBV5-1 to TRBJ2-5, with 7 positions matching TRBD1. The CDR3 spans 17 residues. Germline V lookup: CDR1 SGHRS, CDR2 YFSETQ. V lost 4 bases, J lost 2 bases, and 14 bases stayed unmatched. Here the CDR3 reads CASSRTSTGQGQETQYF. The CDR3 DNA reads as TGCGCCAGCAGCAGAACCTCGACAGGGCAGGGTCAAGAGACCCAGTACTTC.

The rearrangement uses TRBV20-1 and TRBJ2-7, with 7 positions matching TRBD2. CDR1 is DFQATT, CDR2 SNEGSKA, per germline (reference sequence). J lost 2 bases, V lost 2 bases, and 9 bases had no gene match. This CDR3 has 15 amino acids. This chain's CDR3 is CSARMPSGMAYEQYF. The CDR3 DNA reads TGCAGTGCTAGAATGCCGAGCGGGATGGCCTACGAGCAGTACTTC.

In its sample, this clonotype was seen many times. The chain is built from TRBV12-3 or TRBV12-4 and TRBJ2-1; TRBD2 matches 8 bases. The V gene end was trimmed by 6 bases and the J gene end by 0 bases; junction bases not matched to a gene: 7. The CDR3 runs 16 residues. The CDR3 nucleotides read TGTGCCAGCAGCCGGGAGGGGGGCAACTCCTACAATGAGCAGTTCTTC. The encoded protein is CASSREGGNSYNEQFF.

The DNA for the CDR3 is TGCGCCAGCAGCTTGGAGAGGACAGGGTCTTTTGAGCAGTACTTC. Its translation: CASSLERTGSFEQYF. The V call is TRBV5-1, the J call TRBJ2-7; 8 nucleotides agree with TRBD1. Germline loops: CDR1 SGHRS, CDR2 YFSETQ. CDR3 length: 15 residues. The V gene end was trimmed by 0 bases and the J gene end by 7 bases; junction bases not matched to a gene: 9.

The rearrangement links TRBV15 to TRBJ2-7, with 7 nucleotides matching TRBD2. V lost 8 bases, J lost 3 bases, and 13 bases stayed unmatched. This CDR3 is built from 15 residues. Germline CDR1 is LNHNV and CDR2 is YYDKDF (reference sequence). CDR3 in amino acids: CATQRSGTANYEQYF. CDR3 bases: TGTGCCACCCAGAGGAGCGGGACGGCAAACTACGAGCAGTACTTC.

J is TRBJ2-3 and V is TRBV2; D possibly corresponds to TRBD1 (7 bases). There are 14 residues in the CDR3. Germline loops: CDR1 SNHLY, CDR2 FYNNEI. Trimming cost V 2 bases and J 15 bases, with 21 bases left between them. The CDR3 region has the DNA TGTGCCAGCAGTGAAACACAGGGGACTGGGACTGACTATTTT. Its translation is CASSETQGTGTDYF.

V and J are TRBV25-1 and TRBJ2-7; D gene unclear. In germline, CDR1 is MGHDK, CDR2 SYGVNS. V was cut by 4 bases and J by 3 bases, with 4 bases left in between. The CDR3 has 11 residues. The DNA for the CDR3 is TGTGCCAGCAGTGTCTACTACGAGCAGTACTTC. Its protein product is CASSVYYEQYF.

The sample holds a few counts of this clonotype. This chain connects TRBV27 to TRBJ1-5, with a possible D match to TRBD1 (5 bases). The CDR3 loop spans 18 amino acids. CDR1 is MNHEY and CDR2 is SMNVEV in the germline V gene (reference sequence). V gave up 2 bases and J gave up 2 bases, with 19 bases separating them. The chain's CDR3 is CASSLLSSYSGGNQPQHF. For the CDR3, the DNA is TGTGCCAGCAGTTTACTATCGTCCTACTCGGGGGGCAATCAGCCCCAGCATTTT.

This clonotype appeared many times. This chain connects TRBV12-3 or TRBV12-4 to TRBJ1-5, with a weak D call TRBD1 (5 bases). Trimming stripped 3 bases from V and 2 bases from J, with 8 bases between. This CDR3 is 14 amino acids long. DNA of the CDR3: TGTGCCAGCAGTTTTCTGGGGCGCAATCAGCCCCAGCATTTT. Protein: CASSFLGRNQPQHF.